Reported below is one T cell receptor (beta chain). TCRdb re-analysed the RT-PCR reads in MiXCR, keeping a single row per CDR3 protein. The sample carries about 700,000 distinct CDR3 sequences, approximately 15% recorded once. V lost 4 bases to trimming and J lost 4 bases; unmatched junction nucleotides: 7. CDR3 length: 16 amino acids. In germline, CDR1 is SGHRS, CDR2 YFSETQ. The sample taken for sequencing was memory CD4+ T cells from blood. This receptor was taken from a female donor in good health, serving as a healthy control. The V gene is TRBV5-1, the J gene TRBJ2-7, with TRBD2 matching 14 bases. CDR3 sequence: CASSPWTSGRPYEQYF. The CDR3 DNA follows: TGCGCCAGCAGCCCCTGGACTAGCGGGAGGCCTTACGAGCAGTACTTC.